Below are 32 T cell receptor beta chains sequenced from a single sample in a study of OX40 agonist ivuxolimab in advanced cancers. Library construction relied on the immunoSEQ multiplex PCR assay. The clones in this table, taken by TCRdb from immuneACCESS, are in-frame only. Not every clone is retained; where verified, under half of the shortfall comes from an unresolved V gene, and the cause of the rest is unknown. Present in this sample are 65,000 to 80,000 clones, about 91% of which were seen just once. In total, the top ten clones hold 0.3% to 0.45% of the sample. The sequencing used CD4+ or CD8+ T cells sorted from blood, collected in a trial of the OX40 agonist ivuxolimab. The receptors come from an adult with an advanced solid tumor such as melanoma, head and neck, liver or kidney cancer.

This chain uses TRBV2 with TRBJ2-1, with TRBD1 matching over 7 bases. This CDR3 has 15 residues. V gave up 6 bases and J gave up 2 bases; unmatched junction bases: 7. Germline V gives CDR1 SNHLY, CDR2 FYNNEI. CDR3 region: CASRVGDSTYNEQFF. The CDR3 DNA reads as TGTGCCAGCAGGGTGGGGGACAGTACCTACAATGAGCAGTTCTTC.

V and J are TRBV7-6 and TRBJ2-2; D call uncertain. This CDR3 region has 16 residues. The V gene lost 5 bases and the J gene lost 0 bases, with 13 bases spanning the gap. CDR1 SGHVS and CDR2 FNYEAQ come from the germline V gene. The CDR3 DNA reads TGTGCCAGCAGCCCTATGACGGCAGCGAACACCGGGGAGCTGTTTTTT. Residues: CASSPMTAANTGELFF.

This clone appeared a single time. V is TRBV27 and J is TRBJ2-7; 8 nucleotides line up with TRBD1. Germline trimming cut 7 bases from V and 4 bases from J; bases unmatched to any gene: 12. This CDR3 contains 15 residues. CDR1 MNHEY and CDR2 SMNVEV come from the germline V gene (reference sequence). The CDR3, as DNA: TGTGCCAGCAAGGACAGGACAGGGCCATCTTACGAGCAGTACTTC. It is translated as CASKDRTGPSYEQYF.

The chain's CDR3 is CATIGFNYGYTF. In DNA form, the CDR3 reads TGTGCCACAATTGGGTTTAACTATGGCTACACCTTC. This chain links TRBV19 with TRBJ1-2; no clear D gene. CDR3 length equals 12 residues. Germline values: CDR1 LNHDA, CDR2 SQIVND (reference sequence). Trimming removed 10 bases from V and 1 base from J, with 10 bases in between.

This clone was counted between two and nine times. The chain combines TRBV2 with TRBJ2-7; 7 bases are shared with TRBD1. Germline V lookup: CDR1 SNHLY, CDR2 FYNNEI. The CDR3 loop spans 12 amino acids. After removal of 4 bases from V and 3 bases from J, the junction contained 0 bases not matched to a gene. CDR3 sequence (DNA): TGTGCCAGCAGTGGGGACAGCTACGAGCAGTACTTC. Translated: CASSGDSYEQYF.

This clone was recorded only once. This chain links TRBV7-9 with TRBJ2-7; the D gene could be TRBD1 or TRBD2 (5 bases each). V lost 2 bases, J lost 0 bases, and 14 bases lay in between. The CDR3 runs 16 residues. Germline V CDR1 and CDR2: SEHNR, FQNEAQ (reference sequence). The CDR3 is CASSLRAGGNSYEQYF. CDR3 DNA sequence: TGTGCCAGCAGCTTACGGGCTGGGGGAAACTCCTACGAGCAGTACTTC.

This chain connects TRBV11-2 to TRBJ2-3; the D is unclear. Trimming removed 5 bases at V and 3 bases at J, with 6 bases between. Germline values: CDR1 SGHAT, CDR2 FQNNGV. This CDR3 spans 12 amino acids. The CDR3 nucleotides read TGTGCCAGCAGCCTCCGGACAGATACGCAGTATTTT. This sequence encodes CASSLRTDTQYF.

This rearrangement joins TRBV18 to TRBJ1-1; 8 nucleotides line up with TRBD1. This CDR3 has 14 residues. V was pared by 2 bases and J by 10 bases, with 9 bases of the junction left unmatched. Germline V gives CDR1 KGHSH, CDR2 LQKENI. The CDR3 region has the DNA TGTGCCAGCTCACCAGTGCAGGGGGCTATTGGAGCTTTCTTT. This translates into CASSPVQGAIGAFF.

V usage is TRBV19 and J usage is TRBJ2-1, with 9 bases fitting TRBD2. V shed 6 bases and J 8 bases; nucleotides not matched to a gene: 5. The CDR3 covers 13 residues. Germline V gives CDR1 LNHDA, CDR2 SQIVND (reference sequence). The CDR3 protein is CASSDQREDEQFF. In nucleotides, the CDR3 is TGTGCCAGTAGCGACCAGCGGGAGGATGAGCAGTTCTTC.

CDR3 loop: CASSYASTRVRGYTF. CDR3 nucleotide sequence: TGTGCCAGCAGTTATGCCAGTACGAGGGTACGTGGCTACACCTTC. This chain connects TRBV6-5 to TRBJ1-2; D unresolved. Germline assignment: CDR1 MNHEY and CDR2 SVGAGI. The CDR3 is made up of 15 amino acids. V lost 3 bases and J lost 7, with 18 bases in between.

CDR3 sequence reads: CASSWPGQGSEQYF. The DNA of the CDR3 is TGCGCCAGCAGCTGGCCGGGACAGGGATCCGAGCAGTACTTC. This chain links TRBV5-1 with TRBJ2-7, with 9 nucleotides matching TRBD1. J was trimmed by 6 bases and V by 3 bases; bases with no gene match: 7. CDR1 and CDR2 (germline): SGHRS, YFSETQ. CDR3 size: 14 residues. The entire variable domain, with the rest obtained from reference TRBV5-1 and TRBJ2-7, is as follows: KAGVTQTPRYLIKTRGQQVTLSCSPISGHRSVSWYQQTPGQGLQFLFEYFSETQRNKGNFPGRFSGRQFSNSRSEMNVSTLELGDSALYLCASSWPGQGSEQYFGPGTRLTVT.

The chain links TRBV10-1 to TRBJ2-3, with 8 bases aligning to TRBD2. The CDR3 runs to 13 residues. Per the germline V gene, CDR1 is WNHNN and CDR2 is SYGVQD (reference sequence). V gave up 2 bases and J gave up 8 bases; unmatched junction bases: 3. The CDR3 is CASSERAGGTQYF. CDR3 DNA: TGCGCCAGCAGTGAGCGGGCGGGAGGTACGCAGTATTTT.

The chain is built from TRBV6-5 and TRBJ1-2; D ambiguous. Trimming cost V 2 bases and J 3 bases, with 7 bases left between them. Germline lookup yields CDR1 MNHEY and CDR2 SVGAGI. The CDR3 consists of 13 residues. CDR3: CASSYGPDYGYTF. DNA of the CDR3: TGTGCCAGCAGTTACGGGCCAGACTATGGCTACACCTTC.

The chain combines TRBV20-1 with TRBJ2-7; D is ambiguous. V was cut by 3 bases and J by 6 bases, with 6 bases left in between. CDR3 length: 10 amino acids. Per germline, CDR1 DFQATT and CDR2 SNEGSKA (reference sequence). CDR3 DNA sequence: TGCAGTGCTAGCGCGGCCGAGCAGTACTTC. It specifies CSASAAEQYF.

V is TRBV18 and J is TRBJ2-7; 9 bases match TRBD2. The CDR3 has 14 residues. Germline values: CDR1 KGHSH, CDR2 LQKENI. The V and J ends lost 2 bases and 6 bases, in that order; junction bases with no gene match: 5. In nucleotides, the CDR3 is TGTGCCAGCTCACCAGGGGTAGCGGGAGCCGAGCAGTACTTC. Translated, it gives CASSPGVAGAEQYF.

The chain combines TRBV11-3 with TRBJ2-2, with D tentatively TRBD1 (6 bases). V dropped 5 bases and J dropped 7 bases, with 17 bases sitting between them. CDR1 and CDR2 (germline): SGHNT, YENEEA. This CDR3 is built from 15 residues. The CDR3 loop is CASSHRQGSHGELFF. In DNA, the CDR3 is TGTGCCAGCAGCCACCGGCAGGGGTCCCACGGGGAGCTGTTTTTT.

V gene TRBV7-9 combines with J gene TRBJ2-3; 9 bases match TRBD2. Looked up from germline, CDR1 is SEHNR and CDR2 is FQNEAQ (reference sequence). There are 16 residues in the CDR3. Trimming at V came to 5 bases and at J to 0 bases, leaving 6 bases not matched to a gene. CDR3 coding DNA: TGTGCCAGCAGCCAAAGACTAGCGGAGAGCACAGATACGCAGTATTTT. This translates into CASSQRLAESTDTQYF.

The chain carries TRBV6-5 and TRBJ1-2; D is uncertain. V lost 2 bases, J lost 8 bases, and 15 bases lay in between. This CDR3 comprises 14 residues. From germline, CDR1 is MNHEY and CDR2 SVGAGI. CDR3 sequence: CASSYGEAARGYTF. CDR3 bases: TGTGCCAGCAGTTACGGGGAGGCCGCTAGAGGCTACACCTTC.

The chain links TRBV11-2 to TRBJ2-1, with 11 bases fitting TRBD2. Germline CDR1 SGHAT, CDR2 FQNNGV. The CDR3 extends over 16 amino acids. Trimming took 0 bases from V and 8 from J; bases not matched to a gene: 6. Written as DNA, the CDR3 is TGTGCCAGCAGCTTAGAACGACTAGCGGGACGGGATGAGCAGTTCTTC. Encoded protein: CASSLERLAGRDEQFF. The full variable domain, completed using reference TRBV11-2 and TRBJ2-1, is EAGVAQSPRYKIIEKRQSVAFWCNPISGHATLYWYQQILGQGPKLLIQFQNNGVVDDSQLPKDRFSAERLKGVDSTLKIQPAKLEDSAVYLCASSLERLAGRDEQFFGPGTRLTVL.

In its sample, this clone was seen once. The rearrangement links TRBV18 to TRBJ2-7, with D perhaps TRBD1 (5 bases). V lost 5 bases to trimming and J lost 1 base, with 9 bases between them. This CDR3 has 13 amino acids. Germline V CDR1 and CDR2: KGHSH, LQKENI. The CDR3, as DNA: TGTGCCAGCTCATTAGGACAATCCTACGAGCAGTACTTC. Residues: CASSLGQSYEQYF. Filled out from reference TRBV18 and TRBJ2-7, the complete variable domain reads NAGVMQNPRHLVRRRGQEARLRCSPMKGHSHVYWYRQLPEEGLKFMVYLQKENIIDESGMPKERFSAEFPKEGPSILRIQQVVRGDSAAYFCASSLGQSYEQYFGPGTRLTVT.

The chain is built from TRBV19 and TRBJ2-2; weak D call: TRBD2 (6 bases). The germline V and J ends were trimmed by 5 bases and 2 bases, with 18 bases remaining between them. Germline V gene sequence: CDR1 LNHDA, CDR2 SQIVND (reference sequence). The CDR3 sequence is 17 residues long. The CDR3 DNA is TGTGCCAGTAGTTTGTTAGGAGGGGATTTTAACACCGGGGAGCTGTTTTTT. Residues: CASSLLGGDFNTGELFF.

This clone occurred once. This chain uses TRBV6-1 with TRBJ2-2; 10 bases are shared with TRBD2. Germline lookup yields CDR1 MNHNS and CDR2 SASEGT. The CDR3 sequence is 16 residues long. V shed 4 bases and J 4 bases; nucleotides not matched to a gene: 6. CDR3 residues: CASSAPSGSPTGELFF. CDR3 in DNA: TGTGCCAGCAGTGCCCCTAGCGGGAGCCCCACCGGGGAGCTGTTTTTT.

Comments on this clone: Other DNA sequences in this sample translate to the same CDR3. The chain links TRBV5-1 to TRBJ2-7; D is tentatively TRBD1 or TRBD2 (5 bases each). V lost 0 bases and J 4 bases, leaving 23 bases between the germline ends. Germline lookup yields CDR1 SGHRS and CDR2 YFSETQ. The CDR3 length is 18 residues. CDR3 DNA sequence: TGCGCCAGCAGCTTGGCTTGGGGGTCAGGTGGCCTAGGGTACGAGCAGTACTTC. Amino acid sequence: CASSLAWGSGGLGYEQYF.

This chain connects TRBV11-3 to TRBJ2-7; the D gene could be TRBD1 or TRBD2 (5 bases each). The germline gives CDR1 SGHNT, CDR2 YENEEA. Trimming took off 1 base at V and 8 bases at J, with 15 bases between the two ends. This CDR3 has 14 residues. The CDR3 here is CASSLVSLRGKQYF. The CDR3 nucleotides are TGTGCCAGCAGCTTAGTCAGTTTGAGGGGAAAGCAGTACTTC. The entire variable domain, with the rest obtained from reference TRBV11-3 and TRBJ2-7, is as follows: EAGVVQSPRYKIIEKKQPVAFWCNPISGHNTLYWYLQNLGQGPELLIRYENEEAVDDSQLPKDRFSAERLKGVDSTLKIQPAELGDSAVYLCASSLVSLRGKQYFGPGTRLTVT.

The chain recombines TRBV7-6 with TRBJ1-4; D is ambiguous. Germline lookup yields CDR1 SGHVS and CDR2 FNYEAQ. This CDR3 is built from 14 residues. Deletions cut 5 bases from V and 0 bases from J, with 7 bases between. In nucleotides, the CDR3 is TGTGCCAGCAGCCCTAGTGCAACTAATGAAAAACTGTTTTTT. This translates into CASSPSATNEKLFF. Looking up the rest from reference TRBV7-6 and TRBJ1-4 gives the full variable domain: GAGVSQSPRYKVTKRGQDVALRCDPISGHVSLYWYRQALGQGPEFLTYFNYEAQQDKSGLPNDRFSAERPEGSISTLTIQRTEQRDSAMYRCASSPSATNEKLFFGSGTQLSVL.

The V and J genes are TRBV5-6 and TRBJ2-2; weak D call: TRBD1 (6 bases). Per germline, CDR1 SGHDT and CDR2 YYEEEE. The ends were cut back, 3 bases at V and 3 bases at J, with 15 bases in the middle. This CDR3 has 16 residues. DNA for the CDR3: TGTGCCAGCAGCTCACTATGGGACACCTACACCGGGGAGCTGTTTTTT. Translation: CASSSLWDTYTGELFF.

V and J are TRBV5-6 and TRBJ1-2; tentative D call: TRBD1 (5 bases). V was cut by 4 bases and J by 3 bases, with 16 bases left in between. Germline V CDR1 and CDR2: SGHDT, YYEEEE. The CDR3 consists of 15 residues. The CDR3 spells CASSEAQGAYYGYTF. CDR3 nucleotide sequence: TGTGCCAGCAGCGAAGCCCAGGGCGCGTACTATGGCTACACCTTC.

This clone occurred once. The chain's CDR3 is CASSRNQARGPTGANVLTF. The DNA of the CDR3 is TGTGCCAGCTCACGCAACCAGGCCAGGGGTCCAACTGGGGCCAACGTCCTGACTTTC. The chain links TRBV18 to TRBJ2-6; perhaps TRBD1 as D (6 bases). In germline, CDR1 is KGHSH, CDR2 LQKENI. CDR3 length: 19 residues. V was clipped by 4 bases and J by 2 bases, with 21 bases between them. Filled out from reference TRBV18 and TRBJ2-6, the complete variable domain reads NAGVMQNPRHLVRRRGQEARLRCSPMKGHSHVYWYRQLPEEGLKFMVYLQKENIIDESGMPKERFSAEFPKEGPSILRIQQVVRGDSAAYFCASSRNQARGPTGANVLTFGAGSRLTVL.

This chain joins TRBV18 and TRBJ2-4; 14 bases fit TRBD2. Germline CDR1 and CDR2: KGHSH and LQKENI. V lost 3 bases, J lost 0 bases, and 7 bases stayed unmatched. This CDR3 comprises 19 residues. This chain's CDR3 is CASSPPGLAGAVAKNIQYF. The DNA for the CDR3 is TGTGCCAGCTCACCGCCGGGACTAGCGGGAGCGGTAGCCAAAAACATTCAGTACTTC.

The chain recombines TRBV7-2 with TRBJ2-7, with 14 bases matching TRBD2. The CDR3 has 17 residues. The trim removed 5 bases at V and 5 bases at J, leaving 11 bases unmatched. The germline CDR1 and CDR2 sequences are SGHTA and FQGNSA. The CDR3 is CASSPRPGTSGSHEQYF. Here the CDR3 DNA reads TGTGCCAGCAGCCCTCGGCCGGGGACTAGCGGGAGCCACGAGCAGTACTTC.

The chain combines TRBV7-9 with TRBJ2-2; TRBD2 might be the D (6 bases). The CDR3 has 17 amino acids. The V gene's germline CDR1 is SEHNR and CDR2 FQNEAQ (reference sequence). V lost 3 bases, J lost 0 bases, and 14 bases lay in between. The DNA for the CDR3 is TGTGCCAGCAGCTTCCGGGTGGGAGGCACGAACACCGGGGAGCTGTTTTTT. Translated: CASSFRVGGTNTGELFF.

The genes are TRBV2 and TRBJ2-2; perhaps TRBD2 as D (6 bases). V shed 7 bases and J shed 4 bases, with 10 bases lying between them. Germline V gene data show CDR1 as SNHLY and CDR2 as FYNNEI. The CDR3 extends over 13 amino acids. CDR3 protein: CASIGTSTGELFF. CDR3 sequence (DNA): TGTGCCAGCATCGGGACTTCCACCGGGGAGCTGTTTTTT.